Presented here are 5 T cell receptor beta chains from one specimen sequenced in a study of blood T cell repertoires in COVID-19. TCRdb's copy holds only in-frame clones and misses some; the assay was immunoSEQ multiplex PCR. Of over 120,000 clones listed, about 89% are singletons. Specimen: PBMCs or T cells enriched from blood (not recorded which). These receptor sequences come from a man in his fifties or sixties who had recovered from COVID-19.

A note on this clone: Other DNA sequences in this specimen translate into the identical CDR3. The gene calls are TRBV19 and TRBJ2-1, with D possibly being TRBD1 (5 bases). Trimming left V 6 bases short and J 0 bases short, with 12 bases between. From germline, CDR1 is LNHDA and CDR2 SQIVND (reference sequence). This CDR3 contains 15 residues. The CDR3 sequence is CASSLDRSSYNEQFF. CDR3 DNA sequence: TGTGCCAGTAGCCTCGACAGAAGCTCCTACAATGAGCAGTTCTTC.

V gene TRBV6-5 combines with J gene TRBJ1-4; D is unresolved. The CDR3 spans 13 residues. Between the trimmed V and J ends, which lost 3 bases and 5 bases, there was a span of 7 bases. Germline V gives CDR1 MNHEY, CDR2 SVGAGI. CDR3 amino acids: CASSYSGNEKLFF. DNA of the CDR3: TGTGCCAGCAGTTATTCGGGGAATGAAAAACTGTTTTTT.

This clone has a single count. The CDR3 region is CASSLRVQETQYF. CDR3 nucleotide sequence: TGTGCCAGCAGTCTCAGGGTCCAAGAGACCCAGTACTTC. The rearrangement joins TRBV27 to TRBJ2-5, with a tentative D call TRBD1 (5 bases). Trimming cost V 5 bases and J 1 base, with 8 bases left between them. From germline, CDR1 is MNHEY and CDR2 SMNVEV (reference sequence). This CDR3 is 13 amino acids long.

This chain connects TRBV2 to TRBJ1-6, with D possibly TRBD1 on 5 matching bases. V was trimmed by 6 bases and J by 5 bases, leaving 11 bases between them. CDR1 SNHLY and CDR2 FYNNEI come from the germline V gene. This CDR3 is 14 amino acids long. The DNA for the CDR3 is TGTGCCAGCAGAGCCGACAGAGATAATTCACCCCTCCACTTT. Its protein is CASRADRDNSPLHF.

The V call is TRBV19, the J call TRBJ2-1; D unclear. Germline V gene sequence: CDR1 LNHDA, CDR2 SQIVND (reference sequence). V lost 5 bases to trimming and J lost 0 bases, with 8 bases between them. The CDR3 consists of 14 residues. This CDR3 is CASSPYDSYNEQFF. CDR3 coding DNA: TGTGCCAGTAGTCCCTACGACTCCTACAATGAGCAGTTCTTC.